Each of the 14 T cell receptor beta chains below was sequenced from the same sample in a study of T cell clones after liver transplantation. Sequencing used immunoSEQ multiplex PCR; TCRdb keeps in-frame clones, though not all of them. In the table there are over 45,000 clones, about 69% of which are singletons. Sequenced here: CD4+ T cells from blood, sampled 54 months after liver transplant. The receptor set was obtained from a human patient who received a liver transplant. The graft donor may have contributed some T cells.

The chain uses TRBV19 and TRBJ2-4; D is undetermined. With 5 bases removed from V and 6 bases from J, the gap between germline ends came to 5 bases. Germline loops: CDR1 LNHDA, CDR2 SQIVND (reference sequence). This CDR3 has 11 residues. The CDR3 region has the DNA TGTGCCAGTAGTGCTGGAAACATTCAGTACTTC. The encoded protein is CASSAGNIQYF.

The CDR3 DNA sequence: TGTGCCAGCAGGCCCCGGCCGACGCCTGGAAACACCATATATTTT. It specifies CASRPRPTPGNTIYF. The V and J genes are TRBV27 and TRBJ1-3; D remains ambiguous. The CDR3 is 15 amino acids. V lost 6 bases to trimming and J lost 2 bases, with 14 bases between them. Germline V gene sequence: CDR1 MNHEY, CDR2 SMNVEV (reference sequence).

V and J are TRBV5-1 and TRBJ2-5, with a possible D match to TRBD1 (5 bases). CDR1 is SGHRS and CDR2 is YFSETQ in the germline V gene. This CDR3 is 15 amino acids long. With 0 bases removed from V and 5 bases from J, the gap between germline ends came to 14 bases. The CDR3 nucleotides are TGCGCCAGCAGCTTGGGGCAGGGCGGTGTGGAGACCCAGTACTTC. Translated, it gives CASSLGQGGVETQYF.

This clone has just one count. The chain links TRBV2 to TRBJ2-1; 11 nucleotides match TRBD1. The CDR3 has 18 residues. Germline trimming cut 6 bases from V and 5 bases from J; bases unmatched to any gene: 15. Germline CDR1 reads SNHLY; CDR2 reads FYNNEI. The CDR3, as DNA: TGTGCCAGCAGCCCCCCCGGGTTTCGGGACAGGGGGGACAATGAGCAGTTCTTC. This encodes CASSPPGFRDRGDNEQFF. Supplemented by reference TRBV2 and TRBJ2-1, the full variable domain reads EPEVTQTPSHQVTQMGQEVILRCVPISNHLYFYWYRQILGQKVEFLVSFYNNEISEKSEIFDDQFSVERPDGSNFTLKIRSTKLEDSAMYFCASSPPGFRDRGDNEQFFGPGTRLTVL.

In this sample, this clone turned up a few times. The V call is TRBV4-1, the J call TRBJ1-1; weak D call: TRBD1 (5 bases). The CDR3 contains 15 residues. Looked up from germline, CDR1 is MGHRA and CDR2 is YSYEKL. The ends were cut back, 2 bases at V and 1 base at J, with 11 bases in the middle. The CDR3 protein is CASSQTFRENTEAFF. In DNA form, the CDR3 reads TGCGCCAGCAGCCAAACATTCAGGGAGAACACTGAAGCTTTCTTT.

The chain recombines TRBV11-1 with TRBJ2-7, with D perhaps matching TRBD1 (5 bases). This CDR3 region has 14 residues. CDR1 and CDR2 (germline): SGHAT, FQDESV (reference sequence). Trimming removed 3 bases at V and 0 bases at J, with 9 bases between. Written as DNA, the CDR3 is TGTGCCAGCAGCTTTCAGGGATTCTCCTACGAGCAGTACTTC. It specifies CASSFQGFSYEQYF.

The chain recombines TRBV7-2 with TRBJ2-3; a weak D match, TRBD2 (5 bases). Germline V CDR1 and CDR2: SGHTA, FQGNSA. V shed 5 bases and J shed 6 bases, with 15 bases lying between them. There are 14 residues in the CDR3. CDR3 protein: CASSPSSLRDTQYF. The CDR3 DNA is TGTGCCAGCAGCCCCTCTAGCCTCAGGGATACGCAGTATTTT.

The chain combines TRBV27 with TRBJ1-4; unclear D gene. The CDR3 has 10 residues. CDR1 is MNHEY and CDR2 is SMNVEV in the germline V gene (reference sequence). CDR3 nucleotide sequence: TGTCAGGACTCCAATGAAAAACTGTTTTTT. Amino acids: CQDSNEKLFF.

CDR3 residues: CALRGTGRTYEQYF. DNA of the CDR3: TGTGCCTTACGGGGGACAGGGAGAACCTACGAGCAGTACTTC. J is TRBJ2-7 and V is TRBV30; 9 nucleotides align to TRBD1. J gave up 2 bases and V 7 bases, and 9 bases lay outside the gene matches. CDR3 length: 14 amino acids. Germline V CDR1 and CDR2: GTSNPN, SVGIG (reference sequence).

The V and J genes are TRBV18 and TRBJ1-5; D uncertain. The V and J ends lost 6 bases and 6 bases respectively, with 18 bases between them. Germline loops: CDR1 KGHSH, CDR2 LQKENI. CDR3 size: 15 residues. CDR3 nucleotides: TGTGCCAGCTCGTCAGTGGGCTTTGGAGGTCAGCCCCAGCATTTT. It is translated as CASSSVGFGGQPQHF.

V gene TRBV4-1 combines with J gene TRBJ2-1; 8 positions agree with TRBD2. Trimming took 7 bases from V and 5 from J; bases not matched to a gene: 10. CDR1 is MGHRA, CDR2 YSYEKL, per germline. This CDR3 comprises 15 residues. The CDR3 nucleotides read TGCGCCAGCACCCCTGCGGGGGGTGCTAACAATGAGCAGTTCTTC. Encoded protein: CASTPAGGANNEQFF.

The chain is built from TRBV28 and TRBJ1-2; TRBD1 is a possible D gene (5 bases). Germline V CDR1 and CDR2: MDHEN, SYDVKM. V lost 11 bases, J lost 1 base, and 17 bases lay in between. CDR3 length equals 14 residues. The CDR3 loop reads CAALRRGYNYGYTF. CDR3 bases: TGTGCCGCACTAAGGAGGGGCTATAACTATGGCTACACCTTC.

The CDR3 sequence: CASSRDREPGNTIYF. The CDR3 DNA is TGTGCCAGCAGTCGAGACAGGGAACCTGGAAACACCATATATTTT. The chain recombines TRBV6-5 with TRBJ1-3; 7 bases are shared with TRBD1. CDR1 is MNHEY and CDR2 is SVGAGI in the germline V gene. This CDR3 has 15 amino acids. J gave up 2 bases and V 5 bases, and 6 bases lay outside the gene matches.

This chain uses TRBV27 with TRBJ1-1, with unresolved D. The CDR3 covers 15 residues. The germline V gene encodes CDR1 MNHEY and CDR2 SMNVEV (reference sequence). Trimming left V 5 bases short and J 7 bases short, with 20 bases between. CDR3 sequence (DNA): TGTGCCAGCAGTCTCTCGGTTTCGTATTTGGGTGAAGCTTTCTTT. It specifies CASSLSVSYLGEAFF.